Listed here are 5 T cell receptor beta chains from one sample, sequenced in a study of blood T cells in healthy people across ages. A second PCR of 7 to 11 cycles used a sample-barcoded 5' primer and a J-beta primer mix. One entry per CDR3 protein results from TCRdb running MiXCR on the 5' RACE reads. This sample has 600,000 to 1,000,000 distinct CDR3 sequences, with around a quarter found just once. These data also formed part of another study, on T cells of mothers and their children.

Sequenced input: blood. These receptors all come from a boy younger than 18 in good health.

This clonotype was counted a few times. This rearrangement joins TRBV2 to TRBJ2-1; no clear D. Germline V gene data show CDR1 as SNHLY and CDR2 as FYNNEI. The CDR3 extends over 11 amino acids. With 6 bases removed from V and 12 bases from J, the gap between germline ends came to 12 bases. In DNA, the CDR3 is TGTGCCAGCAGCACAGACATGTGGCAGTTCTTC. Translation: CASSTDMWQFF.

The CDR3 nucleotides read TGTGCCAGCAGTTTCACAGCGGGGGGGCTTGGCACAGATACGCAGTATTTT. Protein product: CASSFTAGGLGTDTQYF. The gene calls are TRBV6-5 and TRBJ2-3; 10 nucleotides line up with TRBD2. This CDR3 has 17 residues. Germline V lookup: CDR1 MNHEY, CDR2 SVGAGI. The V and J ends lost 4 bases and 1 base, in that order; junction bases with no gene match: 8.

This clonotype was recorded a few times. V gene TRBV12-3 or TRBV12-4 combines with J gene TRBJ2-3, with D hard to call. The CDR3 sequence is 15 residues long. Trimming took off 5 bases at V and 1 base at J, with 13 bases between the two ends. The CDR3 sequence is CASSPTASRTDTQYF. CDR3 DNA: TGTGCCAGCAGTCCGACCGCCTCCCGCACAGATACGCAGTATTTT.

This clonotype has just a few counts. The rearrangement links TRBV6-2 or TRBV6-3 to TRBJ2-7; weak D call: TRBD2 (5 bases). V lost 6 bases and J lost 4, with 22 bases in between. The CDR3 spans 16 residues. The V gene's germline CDR1 is MNHEY and CDR2 SVGEGT. The CDR3 bases are TGTGCCAGCAGCCGAGCCCCAAAGAGGGCTGGTTACGAGCAGTACTTC. Residues: CASSRAPKRAGYEQYF.

The chain recombines TRBV3-1 with TRBJ2-3; no clear D. With 1 base removed from V and 0 bases from J, the gap between germline ends came to 11 bases. Germline V gives CDR1 LGHDT, CDR2 YNNKEL (reference sequence). The CDR3 covers 16 residues. The DNA for the CDR3 is TGTGCCAGCAGCCAAGGGGCGACGGTGAGCACAGATACGCAGTATTTT. Its translation is CASSQGATVSTDTQYF.